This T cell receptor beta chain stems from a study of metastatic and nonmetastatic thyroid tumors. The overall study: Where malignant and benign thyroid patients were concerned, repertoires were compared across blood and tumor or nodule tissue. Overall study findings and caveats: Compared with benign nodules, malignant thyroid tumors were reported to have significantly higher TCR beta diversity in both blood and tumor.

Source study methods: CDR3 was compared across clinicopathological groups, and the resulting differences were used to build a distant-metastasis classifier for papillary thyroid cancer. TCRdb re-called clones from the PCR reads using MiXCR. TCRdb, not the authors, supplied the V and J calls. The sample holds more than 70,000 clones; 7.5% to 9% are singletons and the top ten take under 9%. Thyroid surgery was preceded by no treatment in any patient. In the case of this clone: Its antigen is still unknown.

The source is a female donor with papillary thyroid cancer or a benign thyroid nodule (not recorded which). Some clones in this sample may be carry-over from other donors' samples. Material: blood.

The DNA of the CDR3 is TGCAGTGCTTGGGACAGTTGGGCCTACGAGCAGTACTTC. Residues: CSAWDSWAYEQYF. V gene TRBV20-1 combines with J gene TRBJ2-7; 7 nucleotides match TRBD1. Germline V gene sequence: CDR1 DFQATT, CDR2 SNEGSKA (reference sequence). CDR3 length: 13 amino acids. V was pared by 5 bases and J by 2 bases, with 6 bases of the junction left unmatched.